The 3 T cell receptor beta chains reported below all come from one sample, sequenced in a study of cytomegalovirus exposure and HLA in healthy donors. Both 60 Vbeta primers and 13 Jbeta primers went into the PCR. The assay was immunoSEQ multiplex PCR, and TCRdb's table has in-frame clones only and misses some. The table has roughly 150,000 clones, 70% to 80% seen once. Sequenced input: PBMCs. The receptors originated from a woman aged 40 to 50 in good health and CMV-seronegative.

The chain combines TRBV30 with TRBJ1-5; D may be TRBD1 (6 bases). The V end was cut by 0 bases, the J end by 0 bases, with 21 bases between. Germline V gene sequence: CDR1 GTSNPN, CDR2 SVGIG (reference sequence). This CDR3 has 19 amino acids. Here the CDR3 DNA reads TGTGCCTGGAGTGTACGAGGGGGACCGGGCAAAAATAGCAATCAGCCCCAGCATTTT. It yields the protein CAWSVRGGPGKNSNQPQHF.

V usage is TRBV27 and J usage is TRBJ2-5, with D maybe TRBD1 (5 bases). The V end was cut by 6 bases, the J end by 5 bases, with 19 bases between. The V gene's germline CDR1 is MNHEY and CDR2 SMNVEV (reference sequence). The CDR3 spans 15 residues. The chain's CDR3 is CASRTNEGAVETQYF. The CDR3, as DNA: TGTGCCAGCAGAACTAATGAAGGGGCGGTGGAGACCCAGTACTTC.

DNA for the CDR3: TGTGCCAGCGGTCTCGGGAGTGCAGATACGCAGTATTTT. It encodes CASGLGSADTQYF. This chain connects TRBV7-6 to TRBJ2-3; TRBD2 is a possible D gene (6 bases). Trimming cost V 8 bases and J 4 bases, with 13 bases left between them. There are 13 residues in the CDR3. The germline CDR1 and CDR2 sequences are SGHVS and FNYEAQ. The full variable domain, with the rest looked up from reference TRBV7-6 and TRBJ2-3, is GAGVSQSPRYKVTKRGQDVALRCDPISGHVSLYWYRQALGQGPEFLTYFNYEAQQDKSGLPNDRFSAERPEGSISTLTIQRTEQRDSAMYRCASGLGSADTQYFGPGTRLTVL.